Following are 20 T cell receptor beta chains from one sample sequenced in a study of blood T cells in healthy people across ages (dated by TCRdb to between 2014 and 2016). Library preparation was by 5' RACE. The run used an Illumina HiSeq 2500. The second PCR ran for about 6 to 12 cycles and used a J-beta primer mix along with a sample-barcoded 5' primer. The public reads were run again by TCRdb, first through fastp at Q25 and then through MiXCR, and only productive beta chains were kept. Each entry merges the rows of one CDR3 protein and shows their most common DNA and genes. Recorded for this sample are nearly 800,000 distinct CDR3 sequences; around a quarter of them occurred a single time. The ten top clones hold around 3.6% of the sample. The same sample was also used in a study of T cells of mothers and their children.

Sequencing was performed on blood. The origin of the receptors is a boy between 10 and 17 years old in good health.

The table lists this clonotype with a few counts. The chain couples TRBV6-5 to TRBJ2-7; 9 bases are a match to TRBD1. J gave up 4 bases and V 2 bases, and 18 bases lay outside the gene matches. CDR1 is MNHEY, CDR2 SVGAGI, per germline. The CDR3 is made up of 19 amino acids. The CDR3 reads CASSYGARETGQGFYEQYF. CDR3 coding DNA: TGTGCCAGCAGTTACGGCGCCCGAGAAACGGGACAGGGTTTTTACGAGCAGTACTTC.

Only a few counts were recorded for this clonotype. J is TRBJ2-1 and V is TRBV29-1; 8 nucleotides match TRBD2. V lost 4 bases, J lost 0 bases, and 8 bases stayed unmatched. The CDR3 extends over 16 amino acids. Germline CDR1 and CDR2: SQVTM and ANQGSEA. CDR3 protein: CSVGGLAGRSYNEQFF. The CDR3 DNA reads TGCAGCGTTGGGGGTCTAGCGGGCCGCTCCTACAATGAGCAGTTCTTC.

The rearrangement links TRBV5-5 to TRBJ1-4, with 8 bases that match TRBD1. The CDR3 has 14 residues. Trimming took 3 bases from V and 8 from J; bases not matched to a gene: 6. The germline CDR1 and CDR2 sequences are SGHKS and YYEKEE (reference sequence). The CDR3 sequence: CASSYGQGREKLFF. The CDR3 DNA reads TGTGCCAGCAGCTATGGACAGGGACGGGAAAAACTGTTTTTT.

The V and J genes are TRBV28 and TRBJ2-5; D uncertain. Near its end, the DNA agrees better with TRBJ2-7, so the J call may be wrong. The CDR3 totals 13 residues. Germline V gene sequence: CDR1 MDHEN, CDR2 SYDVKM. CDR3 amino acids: CASSQSLGYEQYF. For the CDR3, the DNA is TGTGCCAGCAGCCAATCTTTAGGGTACGAGCAGTACTTC.

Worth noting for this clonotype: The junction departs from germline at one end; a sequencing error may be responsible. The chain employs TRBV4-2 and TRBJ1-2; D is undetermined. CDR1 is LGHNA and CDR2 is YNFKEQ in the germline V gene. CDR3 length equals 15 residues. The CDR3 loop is CASSQDWATNHGYTF. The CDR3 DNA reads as TGTGCCAGCAGCCAAGATTGGGCTACTAACCATGGCTACACCTTC.

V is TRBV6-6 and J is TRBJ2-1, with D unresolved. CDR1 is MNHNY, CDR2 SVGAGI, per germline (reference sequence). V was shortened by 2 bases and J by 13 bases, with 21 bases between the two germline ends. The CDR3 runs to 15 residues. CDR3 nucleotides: TGTGCCAGCAGTTACCGGTCCGCGATCCCAGTAGTCCAGTTCTTC. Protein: CASSYRSAIPVVQFF.

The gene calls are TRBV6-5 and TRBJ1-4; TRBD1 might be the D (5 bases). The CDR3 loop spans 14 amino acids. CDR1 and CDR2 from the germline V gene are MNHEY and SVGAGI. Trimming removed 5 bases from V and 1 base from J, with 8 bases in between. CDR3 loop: CASSPGLTNEKLFF. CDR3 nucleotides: TGTGCCAGCAGTCCAGGGCTAACTAATGAAAAACTGTTTTTT.

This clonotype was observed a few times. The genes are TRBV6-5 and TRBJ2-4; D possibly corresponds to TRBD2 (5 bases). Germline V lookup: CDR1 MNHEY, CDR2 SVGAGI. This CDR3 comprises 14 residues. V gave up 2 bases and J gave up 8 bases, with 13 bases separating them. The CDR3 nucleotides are TGTGCCAGCAGTTACGGAGGACGGCGGGACATTCAGTACTTC. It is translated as CASSYGGRRDIQYF.

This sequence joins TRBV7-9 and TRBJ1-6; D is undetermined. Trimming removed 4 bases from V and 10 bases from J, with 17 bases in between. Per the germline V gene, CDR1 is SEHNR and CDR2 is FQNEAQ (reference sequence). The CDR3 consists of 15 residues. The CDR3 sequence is CASSSSLVLVSPLHF. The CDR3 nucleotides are TGTGCCAGCAGCTCGTCCCTGGTGTTGGTCTCACCCCTCCACTTT.

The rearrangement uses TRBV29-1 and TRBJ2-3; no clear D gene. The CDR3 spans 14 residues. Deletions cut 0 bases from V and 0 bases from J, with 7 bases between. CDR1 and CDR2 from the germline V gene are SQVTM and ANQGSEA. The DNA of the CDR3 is TGCAGCGTTGAAGAGCTCTGGAGCACAGATACGCAGTATTTT. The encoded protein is CSVEELWSTDTQYF.

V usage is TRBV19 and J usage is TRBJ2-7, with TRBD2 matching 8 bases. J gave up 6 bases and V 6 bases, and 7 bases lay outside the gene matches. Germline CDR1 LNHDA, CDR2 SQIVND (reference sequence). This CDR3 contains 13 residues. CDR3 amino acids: CASSVGLAGEQYF. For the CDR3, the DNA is TGTGCCAGTAGCGTTGGACTAGCAGGCGAGCAGTACTTC.

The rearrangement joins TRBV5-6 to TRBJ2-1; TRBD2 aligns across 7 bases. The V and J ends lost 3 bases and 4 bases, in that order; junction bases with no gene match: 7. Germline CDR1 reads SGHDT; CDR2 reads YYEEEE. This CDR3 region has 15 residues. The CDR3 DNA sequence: TGTGCCAGCAGCTCCCGGGGTAGCGGGTACAATGAGCAGTTCTTC. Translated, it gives CASSSRGSGYNEQFF.

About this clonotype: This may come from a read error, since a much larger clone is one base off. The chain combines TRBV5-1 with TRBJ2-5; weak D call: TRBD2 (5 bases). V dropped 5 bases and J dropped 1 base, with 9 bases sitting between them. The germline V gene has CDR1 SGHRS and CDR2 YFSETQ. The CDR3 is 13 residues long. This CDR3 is CASREVGQETQYF. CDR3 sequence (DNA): TGCGCCAGCAGGGAGGTTGGCCAAGAGACCCAGTACTTC.

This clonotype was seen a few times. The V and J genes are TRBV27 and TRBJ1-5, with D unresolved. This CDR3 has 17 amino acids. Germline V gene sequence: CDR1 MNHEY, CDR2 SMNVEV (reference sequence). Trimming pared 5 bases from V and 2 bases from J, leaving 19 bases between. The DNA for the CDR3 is TGTGCCAGCAGTACCGCTCTCCCGGGAGTGGGCAATCAGCCCCAGCATTTT. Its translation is CASSTALPGVGNQPQHF.

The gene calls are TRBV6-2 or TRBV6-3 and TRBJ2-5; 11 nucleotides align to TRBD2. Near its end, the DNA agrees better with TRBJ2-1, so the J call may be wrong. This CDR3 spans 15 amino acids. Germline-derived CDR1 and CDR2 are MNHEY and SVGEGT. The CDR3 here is CASSYGVAGGNEQFF. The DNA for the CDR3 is TGTGCCAGCAGTTACGGAGTAGCGGGAGGGAATGAGCAGTTCTTC.

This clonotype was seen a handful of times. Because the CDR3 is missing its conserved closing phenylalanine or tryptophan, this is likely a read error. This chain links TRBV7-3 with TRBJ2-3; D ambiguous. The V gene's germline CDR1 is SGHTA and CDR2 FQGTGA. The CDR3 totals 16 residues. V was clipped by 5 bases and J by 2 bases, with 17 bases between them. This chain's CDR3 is CASSLESRQTTDTQYL. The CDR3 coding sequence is TGTGCCAGCAGCCTAGAATCGCGGCAGACCACAGATACGCAGTATCTT.

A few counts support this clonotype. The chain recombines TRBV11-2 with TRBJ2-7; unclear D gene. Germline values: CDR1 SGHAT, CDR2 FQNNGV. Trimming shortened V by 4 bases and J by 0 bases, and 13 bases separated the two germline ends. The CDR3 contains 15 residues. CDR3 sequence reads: CASSSAIKSSYEQYF. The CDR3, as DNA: TGTGCCAGCAGCTCCGCAATTAAAAGCTCCTACGAGCAGTACTTC.

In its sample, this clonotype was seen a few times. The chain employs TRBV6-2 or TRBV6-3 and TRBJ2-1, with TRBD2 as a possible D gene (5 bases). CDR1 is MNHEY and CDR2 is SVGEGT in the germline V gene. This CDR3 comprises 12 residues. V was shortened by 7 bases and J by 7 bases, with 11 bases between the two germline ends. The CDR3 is CASNRGGNEQFF. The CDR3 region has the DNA TGTGCCAGCAACCGCGGCGGGAATGAGCAGTTCTTC.

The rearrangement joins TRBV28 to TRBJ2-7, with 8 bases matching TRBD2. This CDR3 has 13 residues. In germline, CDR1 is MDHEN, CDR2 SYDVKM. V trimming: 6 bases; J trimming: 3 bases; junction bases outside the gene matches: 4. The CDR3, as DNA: TGTGCCAGCAGCTATAGCGGGAACTACGAGCAGTACTTC. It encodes CASSYSGNYEQYF.

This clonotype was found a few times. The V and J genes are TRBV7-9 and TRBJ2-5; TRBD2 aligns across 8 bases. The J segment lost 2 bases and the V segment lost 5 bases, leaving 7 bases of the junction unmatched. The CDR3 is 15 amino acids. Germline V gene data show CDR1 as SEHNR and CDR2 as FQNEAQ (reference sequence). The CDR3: CASSPTLAVQETQYF. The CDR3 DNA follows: TGTGCCAGCAGCCCGACACTAGCGGTTCAAGAGACCCAGTACTTC.